These 24 T cell receptor beta chains were all obtained from the same sample, sequenced in a study of control samples from healthy donors and cancer patients. The assay was immunoSEQ multiplex PCR, and TCRdb's table has in-frame clones only and misses some. The table has over 85,000 clones, about 90% seen once. Specimen: blood. These receptors were collected from a woman aged 18-30 years in good health.

This sequence joins TRBV28 and TRBJ1-4, with 8 nucleotides matching TRBD1. The CDR3 covers 16 residues. The junction had 8 bases not matched to a gene; V was cut back by 1 base and J by 7 bases. Germline V CDR1 and CDR2: MDHEN, SYDVKM. In DNA, the CDR3 is TGTGCCAGCAGTTTATCATCAGGGGGCTTGGGTGAAAAACTGTTTTTT. Encoded protein: CASSLSSGGLGEKLFF.

The chain links TRBV6-5 to TRBJ1-5; D not resolved. Germline values: CDR1 MNHEY, CDR2 SVGAGI. The CDR3 contains 13 residues. The germline V and J ends were trimmed by 2 bases and 5 bases, with 7 bases remaining between them. The CDR3 is CASSYQRDQPQHF. The DNA for the CDR3 is TGTGCCAGCAGTTACCAACGGGATCAGCCCCAGCATTTT.

This chain joins TRBV9 and TRBJ2-1; D unresolved. The CDR3 length is 12 residues. Germline V gene data show CDR1 as SGDLS and CDR2 as YYNGEE. The germline V and J ends were trimmed by 4 bases and 3 bases, with 5 bases remaining between them. Written as DNA, the CDR3 is TGTGCCAGCAGCCTGAGCTACAATGAGCAGTTCTTC. This translates into CASSLSYNEQFF.

This rearrangement joins TRBV27 to TRBJ2-5; D possibly uses TRBD1 or TRBD2 (5 bases each). The CDR3 sequence is 14 residues long. Germline V gives CDR1 MNHEY, CDR2 SMNVEV (reference sequence). V dropped 1 base and J dropped 5 bases, with 11 bases sitting between them. The CDR3 coding sequence is TGTGCCAGCAGTTTATTGGGAGAGGGGGAGACCCAGTACTTC. This sequence encodes CASSLLGEGETQYF.

The gene calls are TRBV5-4 and TRBJ2-5, with D unclear. Trimming shortened V by 4 bases and J by 2 bases, and 6 bases separated the two germline ends. The CDR3 length is 12 residues. CDR1 and CDR2 (germline): SGHNT, YYREEE (reference sequence). The CDR3 sequence is CASSGIQETQYF. The DNA for the CDR3 is TGTGCCAGCAGCGGGATTCAAGAGACCCAGTACTTC.

The chain's CDR3 is CASSTQGPGNTIYF. In DNA form, the CDR3 reads TGTGCCAGCAGCACACAGGGGCCTGGAAACACCATATATTTT. The V call is TRBV11-2, the J call TRBJ1-3; 7 nucleotides match TRBD1. Trimming removed 5 bases from V and 2 bases from J; junction bases left unmatched: 3. CDR3 length: 14 residues. Germline CDR1 is SGHAT and CDR2 is FQNNGV. The full variable domain, with the rest looked up from reference TRBV11-2 and TRBJ1-3, is EAGVAQSPRYKIIEKRQSVAFWCNPISGHATLYWYQQILGQGPKLLIQFQNNGVVDDSQLPKDRFSAERLKGVDSTLKIQPAKLEDSAVYLCASSTQGPGNTIYFGEGSWLTVV.

The chain carries TRBV19 and TRBJ1-2, with D unclear. CDR3 size: 15 residues. Trimming cost V 0 bases and J 8 bases, with 16 bases left between them. Germline assignment: CDR1 LNHDA and CDR2 SQIVND (reference sequence). The CDR3 sequence: CASSIDARGSGGYTF. In nucleotides, the CDR3 is TGTGCCAGTAGTATAGATGCCCGCGGGTCGGGAGGCTACACCTTC.

The chain joins TRBV3-1 (or the pseudogene TRBV3-2) to TRBJ1-6, with unresolved D. The CDR3 contains 15 residues. The V gene lost 3 bases and the J gene lost 10 bases, with 16 bases spanning the gap. The germline CDR1 and CDR2 sequences are LGHDT and YNNKEL (reference sequence). CDR3 in amino acids: CASSQKARANSPLHF. CDR3 sequence (DNA): TGTGCCAGCAGCCAGAAAGCGAGGGCGAACTCACCCCTCCACTTT.

The rearrangement links TRBV6-5 to TRBJ1-2; 9 bases match TRBD1. CDR1 and CDR2 (germline): MNHEY, SVGAGI. CDR3 size: 14 residues. Unmatched junction bases numbered 7, after V lost 9 bases and J lost 2 bases. The CDR3 nucleotides read TGTGCCAGTAGTCCCGGGACAGGGAACTATGGCTACACCTTC. Translating it yields CASSPGTGNYGYTF.

This chain's CDR3 is CASRRMEHYEQYF. Here the CDR3 DNA reads TGTGCCAGCAGACGGATGGAACACTACGAGCAGTACTTC. The chain couples TRBV6-1 to TRBJ2-7; no clear D gene. The CDR3 has 13 amino acids. V lost 6 bases to trimming and J lost 3 bases, with 12 bases between them. CDR1 is MNHNS and CDR2 is SASEGT in the germline V gene.

The V gene is TRBV7-8, the J gene TRBJ2-2, with 7 bases fitting TRBD2. CDR3 length: 17 amino acids. V shed 4 bases and J 4 bases; nucleotides not matched to a gene: 12. The germline V gene has CDR1 SGHVS and CDR2 FQNEAQ. CDR3 coding DNA: TGTGCCAGCAGCTGGGCTGGGGCTAGCGGACTCACCGGGGAGCTGTTTTTT. It yields the protein CASSWAGASGLTGELFF.

This clone was picked up one time. V gene TRBV4-1 combines with J gene TRBJ2-1, with 12 bases that match TRBD2. The CDR3 runs 15 residues. V dropped 4 bases and J dropped 6; count of bases not matched to a gene: 4. CDR1 and CDR2 (germline): MGHRA, YSYEKL. This CDR3 reads CASSLEGLAGNEQFF. The CDR3 region has the DNA TGCGCCAGCAGCCTAGAGGGACTAGCGGGCAATGAGCAGTTCTTC.

The chain recombines TRBV7-8 with TRBJ2-1, with TRBD2 matching over 7 bases. With 5 bases clipped from V and 5 bases from J, the junction kept 9 bases outside the gene matches. CDR1 and CDR2 from the germline V gene are SGHVS and FQNEAQ. This CDR3 contains 15 residues. CDR3 protein: CASSVSGASHNEQFF. The CDR3 DNA sequence: TGTGCCAGCAGCGTAAGCGGGGCGAGCCACAATGAGCAGTTCTTC.

V usage is TRBV7-2 and J usage is TRBJ2-2; weak D call: TRBD2 (6 bases). V was clipped by 3 bases and J by 5 bases, with 13 bases between them. Germline V gene data show CDR1 as SGHTA and CDR2 as FQGNSA. The CDR3 sequence is 15 residues long. The CDR3 reads CASSFYQGGTGELFF. CDR3 nucleotides: TGTGCCAGCAGCTTTTACCAGGGAGGTACCGGGGAGCTGTTTTTT.

The rearrangement links TRBV7-6 to TRBJ2-1, with 7 bases aligning to TRBD2. With V trimmed by 5 bases and J by 5 bases, 12 bases remained unmatched. This CDR3 is 16 amino acids long. The germline CDR1 and CDR2 sequences are SGHVS and FNYEAQ. The CDR3 sequence: CASSPGTTSQDNEQFF. DNA of the CDR3: TGTGCCAGCAGCCCAGGGACTACCAGCCAAGACAATGAGCAGTTCTTC.

This clone was seen just once. V usage is TRBV28 and J usage is TRBJ2-7, with 9 bases matching TRBD1. CDR3 length: 15 residues. CDR1 is MDHEN, CDR2 SYDVKM, per germline. Losses at the gene ends were 5 bases for V and 3 bases for J; bases not matched to a gene: 8. The CDR3 bases are TGTGCCAGCAGTAGCGACAGGGGGGCGAACTACGAGCAGTACTTC. Residues: CASSSDRGANYEQYF. The variable domain in full, with the rest retrieved from reference TRBV28 and TRBJ2-7, is DVKVTQSSRYLVKRTGEKVFLECVQDMDHENMFWYRQDPGLGLRLIYFSYDVKMKEKGDIPEGYSVSREKKERFSLILESASTNQTSMYLCASSSDRGANYEQYFGPGTRLTVT.

J is TRBJ1-1 and V is TRBV19; TRBD1 matches 8 bases. Germline V gene sequence: CDR1 LNHDA, CDR2 SQIVND (reference sequence). This CDR3 has 16 residues. With 5 bases clipped from V and 0 bases from J, the junction kept 8 bases outside the gene matches. The DNA for the CDR3 is TGTGCCAGTAGTCCCGGGGACAGGAGGGTGAACACTGAAGCTTTCTTT. It encodes CASSPGDRRVNTEAFF.

The chain employs TRBV3-1 (or the pseudogene TRBV3-2) and TRBJ2-7; no clear D. The CDR3 runs to 12 residues. V was clipped by 1 base and J by 3 bases, with 4 bases between them. Germline V gives CDR1 LGHDT, CDR2 YNNKEL (reference sequence). The DNA for the CDR3 is TGTGCCAGCAGCCAAGGGGTCTACGAGCAGTACTTC. It yields the protein CASSQGVYEQYF.

In nucleotides, the CDR3 is TGTGCCAGCAGTTTCACAAGCTTACGAGAGAACACTGAAGCTTTCTTT. It specifies CASSFTSLRENTEAFF. The V call is TRBV27, the J call TRBJ1-1; unclear D gene. Germline lookup yields CDR1 MNHEY and CDR2 SMNVEV (reference sequence). Trimming took 3 bases from V and 1 from J, leaving 15 bases between them. There are 16 residues in the CDR3.

The chain has TRBV21-1 and TRBJ1-1; the table's D gene call, TRBD1, was not cross checked with the DNA. TRBV21-1 is reported as a pseudogene. CDR3 length: 18 amino acids. The CDR3 sequence is CASTLIGQLTGLGTEAFF. The CDR3 coding sequence is TGTGCCAGCACCCTCATAGGTCAGCTTACAGGGTTGGGCACTGAAGCTTTCTTT.

V usage is TRBV28 and J usage is TRBJ1-5; D is undetermined. The CDR3 runs to 16 residues. V shed 7 bases and J shed 0 bases, with 16 bases lying between them. Germline V CDR1 and CDR2: MDHEN, SYDVKM. The CDR3 region is CASKSGPHYSNQPQHF. The CDR3 DNA is TGTGCCAGCAAGAGTGGACCGCATTATAGCAATCAGCCCCAGCATTTT.

The V gene is TRBV11-2, the J gene TRBJ2-7; D is uncertain. Trimming took 3 bases from V and 4 from J, leaving 10 bases between them. The germline V gene has CDR1 SGHAT and CDR2 FQNNGV. The CDR3 is made up of 13 amino acids. The CDR3 nucleotides read TGTGCCAGCAGCTTGGTAGGTGGGTACGAGCAGTACTTC. Translating gives CASSLVGGYEQYF.

This chain uses TRBV6-5 with TRBJ2-3; TRBD1 matches at 9 bases. V was clipped by 5 bases and J by 4 bases; unmatched bases: 7. The germline CDR1 and CDR2 sequences are MNHEY and SVGAGI. The CDR3 loop spans 15 amino acids. The CDR3 region is CASSHPGQGSDTQYF. The DNA of the CDR3 is TGTGCCAGCAGTCACCCGGGACAGGGTTCAGATACGCAGTATTTT.

By proportion, this clone is medium-sized (0.01 to 0.1%). The chain joins TRBV7-2 to TRBJ1-3, with unresolved D. The CDR3 has 15 residues. The V end lost 1 base, the J end lost 0 bases, and 7 bases lay between the germline ends. Germline V gives CDR1 SGHTA, CDR2 FQGNSA. CDR3 DNA: TGTGCCAGCAGCTTAGGTCCGGTCTCTGGAAACACCATATATTTT. Encoded protein: CASSLGPVSGNTIYF.